These 29 T cell receptor beta chains originate from one sample sequenced in a study of blood T cell repertoires in COVID-19. The method was immunoSEQ multiplex PCR; TCRdb's version includes in-frame clones alone and lacks a portion of them. The sample has around 84,000 clones, 70% to 90% seen once. Sequenced material: peripheral blood. All receptors come from a man aged 45-65 years with active COVID-19.

The rearrangement joins TRBV19 to TRBJ1-4; D is unclear. Trimming pared 2 bases from V and 4 bases from J, leaving 5 bases between. CDR3 length: 13 amino acids. CDR1 is LNHDA and CDR2 is SQIVND in the germline V gene (reference sequence). The chain's CDR3 is CASSISGNEKLFF. CDR3 DNA: TGTGCCAGTAGTATATCGGGTAATGAAAAACTGTTTTTT. The full variable domain, completed using reference TRBV19 and TRBJ1-4, is DGGITQSPKYLFRKEGQNVTLSCEQNLNHDAMYWYRQDPGQGLRLIYYSQIVNDFQKGDIAEGYSVSREKKESFPLTVTSAQKNPTAFYLCASSISGNEKLFFGSGTQLSVL.

This clone was seen once. The chain joins TRBV7-9 to TRBJ2-3; 8 bases fit TRBD2. V was pared by 3 bases and J by 6 bases, with 8 bases of the junction left unmatched. Germline CDR1 is SEHNR and CDR2 is FQNEAQ (reference sequence). CDR3 length: 15 residues. This CDR3 is CASSLGVAGRDTQYF. CDR3 DNA: TGTGCCAGCAGCTTGGGCGTAGCGGGGAGGGATACGCAGTATTTT.

The chain links TRBV20-1 to TRBJ1-2, with 7 nucleotides matching TRBD1. This CDR3 spans 11 amino acids. The V segment lost 6 bases and the J segment 8 bases; nucleotides outside the gene matches: 6. The V gene's germline CDR1 is DFQATT and CDR2 SNEGSKA (reference sequence). The CDR3 loop is CSADRVGGYTF. CDR3 DNA sequence: TGCAGTGCAGACAGGGTTGGAGGCTACACCTTC.

The chain joins TRBV4-2 to TRBJ1-1; the D gene is possibly TRBD1 (5 bases). Trimming cost V 0 bases and J 6 bases, with 17 bases left between them. This CDR3 is built from 16 residues. CDR1 is LGHNA and CDR2 is YNFKEQ in the germline V gene. In nucleotides, the CDR3 is TGTGCCAGCAGCCAAGATCGGGGGATGGGGCGGCCTGAAGCTTTCTTT. It is translated as CASSQDRGMGRPEAFF.

The chain carries TRBV3-1 (or the pseudogene TRBV3-2) and TRBJ2-5, with D tentatively TRBD2 (6 bases). CDR3 size: 19 residues. The ends were cut back, 2 bases at V and 0 bases at J, with 22 bases in the middle. Per the germline V gene, CDR1 is LGHDT and CDR2 is YNNKEL (reference sequence). The CDR3, as DNA: TGTGCCAGCAGCCAAACCCCTACCACACTAGCCGGGTACCAAGAGACCCAGTACTTC. This gives the protein CASSQTPTTLAGYQETQYF.

The rearrangement uses TRBV25-1 and TRBJ2-2; possible D gene TRBD2, 5 bases. CDR1 MGHDK and CDR2 SYGVNS come from the germline V gene. CDR3 length: 14 amino acids. Trimming left V 8 bases short and J 6 bases short, with 16 bases between. Here the CDR3 reads CASRGEEYSGELFF. Here the CDR3 DNA reads TGTGCCAGCCGGGGAGAAGAGTATTCCGGGGAGCTGTTTTTT.

The rearrangement joins TRBV30 to TRBJ2-1; 9 bases map to TRBD1. CDR3 length: 12 residues. Germline V gene sequence: CDR1 GTSNPN, CDR2 SVGIG (reference sequence). With 1 base clipped from V and 12 bases from J, the junction kept 4 bases outside the gene matches. CDR3 sequence reads: CAWSAQGQGQFF. The CDR3 DNA sequence: TGTGCCTGGAGTGCCCAGGGACAGGGGCAGTTCTTC.

In this sample, this clone turned up once. The rearrangement uses TRBV12-3 or TRBV12-4 and TRBJ2-5; no clear D. The ends were cut back, 6 bases at V and 4 bases at J, with 12 bases in the middle. The CDR3 runs 13 residues. CDR3 region: CASRTTWVETQYF. In nucleotides, the CDR3 is TGTGCCAGCAGGACAACGTGGGTAGAGACCCAGTACTTC.

This sequence joins TRBV2 and TRBJ2-3; 9 bases agree with TRBD2. J gave up 3 bases and V 5 bases, and 12 bases lay outside the gene matches. The CDR3 has 17 amino acids. Germline V lookup: CDR1 SNHLY, CDR2 FYNNEI. The CDR3 DNA reads as TGTGCCAGCAGTTCCATCTACCTCGGACTAGCGACAGATACGCAGTATTTT. Its protein is CASSSIYLGLATDTQYF.

The chain joins TRBV28 to TRBJ1-1, with TRBD1 matching 10 bases. This CDR3 region has 15 residues. Germline assignment: CDR1 MDHEN and CDR2 SYDVKM. The trim removed 5 bases at V and 4 bases at J, leaving 7 bases unmatched. The CDR3 DNA reads TGTGCCAGCAGTCCTTCCGGGACAGGGGTCACTGAAGCTTTCTTT. Its translation: CASSPSGTGVTEAFF.

V gene TRBV6-1 combines with J gene TRBJ2-3; a possible D gene is TRBD1 (5 bases). From germline, CDR1 is MNHNS and CDR2 SASEGT. The V gene lost 7 bases and the J gene lost 3 bases, with 17 bases spanning the gap. The CDR3 is made up of 15 amino acids. The CDR3 protein is CASTLTGGRTDTQYF. Written as DNA, the CDR3 is TGTGCCAGCACTTTAACAGGTGGCAGAACAGATACGCAGTATTTT.

The V and J genes are TRBV28 and TRBJ2-3; no definite D call. Trimming removed 3 bases from V and 1 base from J, with 8 bases in between. Germline loops: CDR1 MDHEN, CDR2 SYDVKM. This CDR3 spans 14 amino acids. CDR3 in amino acids: CASSFWSGTDTQYF. CDR3 nucleotide sequence: TGTGCCAGCAGTTTTTGGTCGGGCACAGATACGCAGTATTTT.

V gene TRBV27 combines with J gene TRBJ1-5; D is unresolved. Germline CDR1 reads MNHEY; CDR2 reads SMNVEV (reference sequence). With 3 bases removed from V and 4 bases from J, the gap between germline ends came to 4 bases. CDR3 length equals 12 residues. The CDR3 DNA reads as TGTGCCAGCAGTTTCCTGAATCAGCCCCAGCATTTT. Translated, it gives CASSFLNQPQHF.

The V call is TRBV7-8, the J call TRBJ2-7; D is possibly TRBD1 (6 bases). The V gene lost 3 bases and the J gene lost 2 bases, with 11 bases spanning the gap. Germline-derived CDR1 and CDR2 are SGHVS and FQNEAQ. This CDR3 is 14 amino acids long. The CDR3 sequence: CASSLAGAAYEQYF. CDR3 sequence (DNA): TGTGCCAGCAGCTTGGCAGGGGCTGCCTACGAGCAGTACTTC.

The count of this clone is one. The V call is TRBV5-4, the J call TRBJ2-1, with TRBD2 identical over 10 bases. This CDR3 has 15 residues. With V trimmed by 2 bases and J by 4 bases, 3 bases remained unmatched. CDR1 SGHNT and CDR2 YYREEE come from the germline V gene (reference sequence). CDR3 DNA: TGTGCCAGCAGCTTCGAGCGGGAGGGGTACAATGAGCAGTTCTTC. Protein product: CASSFEREGYNEQFF. Supplemented by reference TRBV5-4 and TRBJ2-1, the full variable domain reads ETGVTQSPTHLIKTRGQQVTLRCSSQSGHNTVSWYQQALGQGPQFIFQYYREEENGRGNFPPRFSGLQFPNYSSELNVNALELDDSALYLCASSFEREGYNEQFFGPGTRLTVL.

This clone was counted a few times. The CDR3 nucleotides read TGTGCCAGTAGCCTACTTCTGGAGTACCAAGAGACCCAGTACTTC. This gives the protein CASSLLLEYQETQYF. V usage is TRBV19 and J usage is TRBJ2-5; D call uncertain. Trimming stripped 6 bases from V and 0 bases from J, with 14 bases between. The CDR3 is made up of 15 amino acids. Germline V gene sequence: CDR1 LNHDA, CDR2 SQIVND (reference sequence).

This sequence joins TRBV4-2 and TRBJ1-5, with 10 bases fitting TRBD1. The CDR3 has 18 residues. V lost 4 bases to trimming and J lost 6 bases; unmatched junction nucleotides: 15. CDR1 and CDR2 from the germline V gene are LGHNA and YNFKEQ. This CDR3 is CASSPDTPTGGESQPQHF. The CDR3 bases are TGTGCCAGCAGCCCCGATACCCCGACAGGGGGCGAGAGTCAGCCCCAGCATTTT.

V usage is TRBV5-5 and J usage is TRBJ1-4, with D unclear. The V end lost 3 bases, the J end lost 0 bases, and 15 bases lay between the germline ends. The CDR3 has 17 amino acids. Germline V CDR1 and CDR2: SGHKS, YYEKEE (reference sequence). The CDR3 region is CASSSNNQVATNEKLFF. As DNA, the CDR3 is TGTGCCAGCAGCTCCAACAACCAGGTTGCAACTAATGAAAAACTGTTTTTT.

This clone was seen just once. The rearrangement joins TRBV6-1 to TRBJ2-3; 8 bases are shared with TRBD2. The CDR3 totals 16 residues. V was pared by 1 base and J by 4 bases, with 7 bases of the junction left unmatched. Germline CDR1 is MNHNS and CDR2 is SASEGT. CDR3 sequence (DNA): TGTGCCAGCAGTGAAGGGGCTAGCGGGTTTGCAGATACGCAGTATTTT. It specifies CASSEGASGFADTQYF.

This clone occurred once. V and J are TRBV2 and TRBJ1-2; D gene uncertain. Germline lookup yields CDR1 SNHLY and CDR2 FYNNEI. The CDR3 spans 13 residues. Trimming took off 1 base at V and 8 bases at J, with 11 bases between the two ends. The CDR3: CASSEVASWGYTF. CDR3 nucleotide sequence: TGTGCCAGCAGTGAAGTAGCAAGTTGGGGCTACACCTTC.

The rearrangement links TRBV5-4 to TRBJ2-1; D might be TRBD2 (6 bases). This CDR3 comprises 16 residues. Germline CDR1 and CDR2: SGHNT and YYREEE (reference sequence). The V end lost 3 bases, the J end lost 10 bases, and 23 bases lay between the germline ends. The CDR3 coding sequence is TGTGCCAGCAGCTCGTGGGGGGTTGCGCTCGAGGACGAGCAGTTCTTC. It is translated as CASSSWGVALEDEQFF.

The chain recombines TRBV18 with TRBJ2-3, with 8 bases identical to TRBD2. The germline V gene has CDR1 KGHSH and CDR2 LQKENI. The CDR3 consists of 16 residues. With 3 bases clipped from V and 6 bases from J, the junction kept 11 bases outside the gene matches. For the CDR3, the DNA is TGTGCCAGCTCACCCAAGACCCGGGGGGGCAGGGATACGCAGTATTTT. This codes for CASSPKTRGGRDTQYF.

The chain couples TRBV29-1 to TRBJ2-1; 8 positions agree with TRBD2. CDR3 length: 14 amino acids. J gave up 7 bases and V 0 bases, and 5 bases lay outside the gene matches. Germline V lookup: CDR1 SQVTM, CDR2 ANQGSEA. The CDR3 region is CSVEDFGGGNEQFF. The DNA for the CDR3 is TGCAGCGTTGAAGATTTCGGGGGGGGGAATGAGCAGTTCTTC.

The V gene is TRBV28, the J gene TRBJ1-2, with a tentative D call TRBD1 (5 bases). This CDR3 comprises 13 residues. V lost 5 bases and J 8 bases, leaving 15 bases between the germline ends. Per the germline V gene, CDR1 is MDHEN and CDR2 is SYDVKM. CDR3 in amino acids: CASSPPGWLGYTF. The CDR3 region has the DNA TGTGCCAGCAGTCCCCCAGGGTGGCTGGGCTACACCTTC.

V is TRBV28 and J is TRBJ1-6, with 7 positions matching TRBD1. The V gene end was trimmed by 5 bases and the J gene end by 7 bases; junction bases not matched to a gene: 11. The CDR3 is 16 residues long. CDR1 and CDR2 (germline): MDHEN, SYDVKM. CDR3 sequence (DNA): TGTGCCAGCAGTCTACAGTGGACAGGCGGAAATTCACCCCTCCACTTT. Translated, it gives CASSLQWTGGNSPLHF.

The V and J genes are TRBV3-1 (or the pseudogene TRBV3-2) and TRBJ2-7; tentative D call: TRBD2 (6 bases). Deletions cut 4 bases from V and 7 bases from J, with 20 bases between. Germline V CDR1 and CDR2: LGHDT, YNNKEL (reference sequence). There are 15 residues in the CDR3. The CDR3 bases are TGTGCCAGCAGCCGAGGGAGACTAGACTACGAGGAGCAGTACTTC. Translation: CASSRGRLDYEEQYF.

The CDR3 here is CASSHERGYYEQYF. CDR3 in DNA: TGTGCCAGCAGCCACGAGCGGGGATACTACGAGCAGTACTTC. V and J are TRBV11-3 and TRBJ2-7; 7 nucleotides line up with TRBD2. Germline loops: CDR1 SGHNT, CDR2 YENEEA. V was pared by 5 bases and J by 3 bases, with 7 bases of the junction left unmatched. This CDR3 has 14 amino acids.

The CDR3 loop reads CASSAWDRTSGNTIYF. The DNA of the CDR3 is TGTGCCAGCAGCGCCTGGGACAGGACCTCTGGAAACACCATATATTTT. The chain couples TRBV9 to TRBJ1-3; the match to TRBD1 covers 8 bases. The CDR3 sequence is 16 residues long. From germline, CDR1 is SGDLS and CDR2 YYNGEE. J gave up 0 bases and V 3 bases, and 5 bases lay outside the gene matches.

This chain connects TRBV18 to TRBJ1-3; D ambiguous. This CDR3 is built from 15 residues. Germline V lookup: CDR1 KGHSH, CDR2 LQKENI. Trimming pared 6 bases from V and 0 bases from J, leaving 12 bases between. As DNA, the CDR3 is TGTGCCAGCTCCACGGTCCGAAGCTCTGGAAACACCATATATTTT. It yields the protein CASSTVRSSGNTIYF.